This TCR beta chain is from a study of blood T cell repertoires in COVID-19. Study background: PBMCs, B-cell-depleted T cells, or T cells were the source of the cDNA or gDNA that made up the material.

After removal of 4 bases from V and 9 bases from J, the junction contained 12 bases not matched to a gene. The CDR3 runs 16 residues. Germline V gene sequence: CDR1 LNHDA, CDR2 SQIVND (reference sequence). As handled by the study authors: Nucleated cell number was recorded as an estimate derived from reference gene primer amplification. Assay: immunoSEQ multiplex PCR; the TCRdb copy retains only in-frame clones and omits some. D and trimming come from the DNA, and the V and J calls and clone size come from that table. Of 110,000 or so clones in the sample, about 90% were seen once. The receptor was isolated from a woman aged 45-60 years with acute or convalescent COVID-19. V gene TRBV19 combines with J gene TRBJ1-6; the match to TRBD1 covers 7 bases. The sequenced sample consisted of peripheral blood. In nucleotides, the CDR3 is TGTGCCAGTAGTACCCTCGGACAGGCTCTAATTTCACCCCTCCACTTT. Translated, it gives CASSTLGQALISPLHF.